This T cell receptor (beta chain) stems from a study of T cell clonality in common variable immunodeficiency (dated by TCRdb to the mid-2010s). Broad study findings and their caveats: CVID subjects shared fewer TCRbeta clones with each other than healthy controls did (p < 0.0001). Even though DNA input was the same, control samples had an average of around 78,000 unique sequences each, compared with 25,000 to 35,000 in CVID samples. CVID TCRbeta sequences reportedly showed fewer deletions and N-nucleotide insertions and lacked highly modified clones with 13 or more V deletions. Differences among patients in the CVID cohort limited the correlations between repertoire features and clinical complications. TCRbeta clonality was higher in CVID subjects than in healthy controls (t-test p = 0.018), and the increase was most characteristic of about a third of subjects. According to the authors, finding the cause of the higher clonality in CVID would require sequencing the repertoires of T cell subpopulations.

This clone was observed at least ten times. No cognate antigen has been identified for it. The CDR3 end is not reached by the read, which stops 3 residues before it; the germline J gene fills it in. Equivalent amounts of genomic DNA from CVID and control samples were used as sequencing input. For every sample, a 60 bp segment covering the rearranged TCRbeta CDR3 region was amplified and then sequenced. The immunoSEQ assay, a bias-corrected multiplex PCR combined with high-throughput sequencing, was used for TCRbeta amplification. The authors' pipeline ran thus. Every unique nucleotide sequence counted as a clone and was annotated with V, D and J genes, copy number and frequency. Sequences were labeled productive if in frame, and non-productive if out of frame or containing stop codons. Clonality was calculated from Shannon's entropy as previously described. The predicted amino acid sequences of productive clones were used to derive the mean CDR3 Kyte-Doolittle hydropathy. Using the R hclust function, scaled V gene usage was clustered hierarchically with Manhattan distance and complete linkage. Sharing of clones by CDR3 amino acid sequence was evaluated by resampling 12 repertoires per group over 100 rounds. The repertoires were searched for roughly 69 published EBV-specific and some 250 published CMV-specific TCRbeta sequences. After a couple of CVID samples that produced fewer than 10,000 sequences were dropped from the analysis, around 40 CVID repertoires remained. This immuneACCESS table, as held by TCRdb, lists in-frame sequences with V and J called but not all clones. Of the missing ones, under half trace to an unresolved V gene in checked studies; the others have no known cause. The V and J calls and clone size are taken from that table; D and trimming were inferred from the DNA. There are 50,000 to 70,000 clones in this sample, and none of them is a singleton. About 0.8% of the sample is in the top ten clones.

From the cysteine up to the phenylalanine, the CDR3 has a length of 18 residues. The DNA has 45 bases, all within the CDR3, and is read from base 1. Sequences LNHNV (CDR1) and YYDKDF (CDR2) are obtained from the germline V gene (reference sequence). The junction shows trimming of 0 bases on V and 0 bases on J, plus 15 bases between the germline ends. Predominantly Caucasian heritage was noted among both the CVID patients and the healthy controls. From each donor, roughly 4.5 to 8 ml of heparinized peripheral whole blood was collected. Genomic DNA from adults with common variable immune deficiency (CVID) and from healthy adult controls was the source for sequencing TCRbeta CDR3 repertoires. The control group comprised 22 healthy adult volunteers, some 12 female and approximately 10 male, aged about 23 to 66 years with a mean age of approximately 35. Diluted blood was subjected to density centrifugation over Hypaque 1077 or Ficoll-Paque for isolation of peripheral blood mononuclear cells. Genomic DNA was extracted from unsorted mononuclear cells by Qiagen column purification or by a centrifugation-based method.

This receptor was taken from a person aged 18-70 years in good health. The sequenced material came from peripheral blood mononuclear cells. The sequence joins TRBV15 to TRBJ1-3, with a tentative D gene TRBD1 over 6 matching bases. The CDR3 is CATSRDVGGLTSGNTIYF. The DNA read from the CDR3 is TGTGCCACCAGCAGAGATGTGGGGGGGCTAACCTCTGGAAACACC.